The clone carrying this TCR beta chain was recorded a few times. As handled by the study authors: Quantification of nucleated cells was approximated via reference gene primer amplification. The repertoire was sequenced with immunoSEQ multiplex PCR; TCRdb's copy has only in-frame clones and lacks some. That table furnishes V, J and clone size, whereas the DNA furnished D and trimming. The data show fewer than 70,000 clones, 80% to 90% seen once. The sample is drawn from a study of blood T cell repertoires in COVID-19. Study details: The United States, Italy and Spain supplied acute and convalescent COVID-19 samples.

Trimming removed 6 bases at V and 3 bases at J, with 23 bases between. CDR3 size: 17 residues. Germline V lookup: CDR1 LNHDA, CDR2 SQIVND (reference sequence). This sequence was found in a man aged 45 to 65 with acute or convalescent COVID-19. Source material: peripheral blood. The V call is TRBV19, the J call TRBJ1-1; D may be TRBD1 (5 bases). The DNA of the CDR3 is TGTGCCAGTAGGGAAGGGGCGGTTCAAAGTTATTACACTGAAGCTTTCTTT. It codes for CASREGAVQSYYTEAFF.